Described below is a single T cell receptor beta chain sequence and its context. In this sample, this clonotype turned up a few times. The clone's antigen remains unknown. There are no base qualities to consult, and no much larger clone falls within one base. The germline V gene specifies MNHNS as CDR1 and SASEGT as CDR2. The CDR3, from cysteine to phenylalanine, totals 14 residues. Solely the CDR3 DNA is kept, with 42 bases framed from the first base. V loses 6 bases of germline sequence and J loses 2 bases, and the interval between the two ends is 11 bases. This record belongs to a study of T-cell reconstitution after alpha-beta-depleted transplantation in children (dated by TCRdb to the mid-2010s). In the study overall: The study quantitatively tracked T-cell immune reconstitution after TCRalphabeta/CD19-depleted allogeneic hematopoietic cell transplantation in children using TCR repertoire profiling.

The treatment or condition label, read with the paper, signifies: allogeneic hematopoietic cell transplantation with graft depleted of TCRalphabeta T cells and CD19 B cells. The transplant recipients were children given TCRalphabeta/CD19-depleted allogeneic hematopoietic cell grafts. Libraries were constructed by PCR. Sequencing instrument: Illumina HiSeq 2500. TCR libraries were prepared with molecular barcoding, using unique molecular identifiers to normalize TCRbeta repertoire quantification. TCRdb applied fastp at Q25 and MiXCR to the public reads, then kept only in-frame beta chains. Each record represents a unique CDR3 protein, reported with the most common genes and DNA among its rows. The sample table contains 550,000 to 600,000 distinct CDR3 sequences; only one count was recorded for roughly 23% of them. Roughly 15% of the sample is taken by the ten largest. Study-level results and caveats: Hyperexpanded clone frequencies declined over subsequent months; after one year, T-cell counts and TCRbeta diversity were mostly attributed to newly produced T cells. The apparently early recovery of alphabetaT-cell counts about two months after transplant reportedly depended on only several hundred rapidly expanded clones that came from non-depleted graft cells. In some patients, the high TCRbeta diversity seen at day 60 was put down to recipient T cells and intrathymic progenitors that had survived conditioning.

This specimen consisted of PBMCs, mostly from graft donor cells, obtained 360 days after TCRalphabeta/CD19-depleted stem cell transplant. This chain joins TRBV6-1 to TRBJ2-1, and TRBD1 may be the D gene, going by 5 matching bases. The clonotype was recovered from a boy less than two years old who had a stem cell transplant for acute myeloid leukemia, so the T cells may come from the graft donor. At the DNA level, the sequence is TGTGCCAGCAGCACAGGTGAACCCTACAATGAGCAGTTCTTC. This sequence encodes CASSTGEPYNEQFF.